This T cell receptor (beta chain) appears in the sequencing data of a study of blood T cells in healthy people across ages. Then a second PCR, running about 6 to 12 cycles, was carried out with a sample-barcoded 5' primer and a J-beta primer mix. TCRdb analysed the 5' RACE reads with MiXCR anew, one entry per CDR3 protein. The sample consists of about 800,000 distinct CDR3 sequences, 20% to 30% of them appearing once. From germline, CDR1 is SGHTA and CDR2 FQGNSA. The CDR3 runs 13 residues. V lost 6 bases and J 7 bases, leaving 13 bases between the germline ends. The table lists this clonotype with many counts. These same records also appear under a second study, on T cells of mothers and their children. As that report states: Both sample barcodes and 2-4 random nucleotides came from the M1S primer of the second PCR. Persistent microchimeric T cell clones were not found at ~100 per million sensitivity.

This TCR was recovered from a boy aged 5-17 years in good health. V and J are TRBV7-2 and TRBJ1-5; tentatively, D is TRBD1 (6 bases). The sequencing input was blood. In DNA, the CDR3 is TGTGCCAGCAGTTTGCAGGGGCACCAGCCCCAGCATTTT. Translation gives CASSLQGHQPQHF. Full variable domain (outside the CDR3, taken from reference TRBV7-2 and TRBJ1-5): GAGVSQSPSNKVTEKGKDVELRCDPISGHTALYWYRQSLGQGLEFLIYFQGNSAPDKSGLPSDRFSAERTGGSVSTLTIQRTQQEDSAVYLCASSLQGHQPQHFGDGTRLSIL.